Described below is a single T cell receptor (beta chain) sequence and its context. The sample comes from a study of blood T cell repertoires in COVID-19. Across the study: Some COVID-19 samples were acute and others convalescent; all came from the United States, Italy and Spain. Nucleic acid was either cDNA or gDNA, and it came from T cells, B-cell-depleted T cells, or PBMCs.

As originally analysed: Scientists estimated how many nucleated cells there were by amplifying reference gene primers. Some clones are missing from TCRdb's copy, which holds only in-frame ones; the method was immunoSEQ multiplex PCR. From that table come the V and J calls and clone size; the DNA was used to work out D and trimming. In the table there are over 600,000 clones, about nine tenths of which are singletons. This clonotype originated in a woman between 18 and 29 years old with acute or convalescent COVID-19. Input material: peripheral blood.

The CDR3 sequence: CASSTTHWDIQPQHF. In nucleotides, the CDR3 is TGTGCCAGCAGCACTACGCACTGGGACATCCAGCCCCAGCATTTT. The chain combines TRBV7-2 with TRBJ1-5; maybe TRBD1 (6 bases). Germline V gene sequence: CDR1 SGHTA, CDR2 FQGNSA. The CDR3 has 15 residues. The germline V and J ends were trimmed by 5 bases and 7 bases, with 18 bases remaining between them.